These T cell receptor beta chains were read from a single sample in a study of shared T cell receptors in the human thymus. Using immunoSEQ multiplex PCR, the repertoire was profiled, and TCRdb retains in-frame clones only, with some absent. The sample comprises over 350,000 clones, approximately 95% of which are singletons, and about 0.02% rests with the top ten. The sequenced sample consisted of thymocytes. The receptors shown here come from a human donor. The conserved cysteine and the conserved F or W are not part of the CDR3 here.

V	CDR3
TRBV19	ASSTHSDTQY
TRBV28	ASSLESDWTGYKQSNEKLF
TRBV25-1	ASSANRGQEPQH
TRBV19	ASSTHSTGRGRNTEAF
TRBV10-2	ASSPDSQETQY
TRBV7-2	ASSLEPGGSQETQY
TRBV28	ASTIPGAAYGYT
TRBV2	ASSDQSPYEQY
TRBV30	AWSVTGGGAF
TRBV27	ASSLSRLQNLNTEAF
TRBV28	ASSRPNRGEQPQH
TRBV19	ASSTGSHQPQH
TRBV5-6	ASSCGRLRLIYEQY
TRBV27	ASSFQGLGEQY
TRBV19	ASIHTVMGARAGANVLT
TRBV28	ASSFGLGGYEQY
TRBV14	ASSQIQEWTGYMNTEAF
TRBV30	AWSDFKVIGEVFNGNTIY
TRBV29-1	SVEEGLAGRTGRYNEQF
TRBV27	ASSFSGTANYGYT
TRBV27	ASSFRQGGNQPQH
TRBV9	ASSASGTSAYEQY
TRBV15	ATSRERQANQPQH
TRBV21-1	ASSTHFGGRETQY
TRBV5-4	ASSLEGTSYEQY
TRBV27	ASRPTSEPSYEQY
TRBV20-1	SASRNGEQY
TRBV7-2	ASSLKPKFVNRGVEQY
TRBV5-6	ASSLEAGHKNTEAF
TRBV5-1	ASSLVQVTGGSPLH
TRBV28	ASSWTGPNTEAF
TRBV25-1	ASSDQGVNTEAF
TRBV5-4	ASSPRGGGVKKGEETQY
TRBV5-6	ASSFTDTQY
TRBV14	ASSQYRDRGLRNYGYT
TRBV10-2	ASSESRLAGSDYEQY
TRBV19	ASSLKLAERYEQY
TRBV4-1	ADKEWREGRDEQF
TRBV12-5	ASGNDRGPPMNTEAF
TRBV1	TSSQDRVYGYT
TRBV5-1	ASSLESDVVGTQY
TRBV7-9	ASSKYQSNPGEKLF
TRBV5-1	ASSLFPVFRREQY
TRBV5-4	ASTLRGGTDTQY
TRBV10-1	ASSEISRAPKNTGELF
TRBV11-2	ASRPPGLATRGRETQY